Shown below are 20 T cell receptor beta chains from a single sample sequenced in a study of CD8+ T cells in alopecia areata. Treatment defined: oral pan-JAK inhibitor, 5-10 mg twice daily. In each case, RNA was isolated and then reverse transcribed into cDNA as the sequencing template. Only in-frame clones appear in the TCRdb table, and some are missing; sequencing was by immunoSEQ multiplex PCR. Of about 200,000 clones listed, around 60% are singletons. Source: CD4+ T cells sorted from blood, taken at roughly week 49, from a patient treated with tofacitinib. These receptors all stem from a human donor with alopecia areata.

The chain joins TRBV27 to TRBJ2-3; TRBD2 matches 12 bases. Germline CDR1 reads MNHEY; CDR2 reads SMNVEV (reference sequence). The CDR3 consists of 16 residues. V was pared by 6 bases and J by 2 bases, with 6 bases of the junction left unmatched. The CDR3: CASSRRTSGDTDTQYF. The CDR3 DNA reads TGTGCCAGCAGCCGAAGGACTAGCGGGGACACAGATACGCAGTATTTT.

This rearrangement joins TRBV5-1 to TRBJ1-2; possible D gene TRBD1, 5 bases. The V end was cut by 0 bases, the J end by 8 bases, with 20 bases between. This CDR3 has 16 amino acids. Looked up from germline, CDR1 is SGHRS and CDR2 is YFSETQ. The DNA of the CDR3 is TGCGCCAGCAGCTTGGGCAAAGGGGCCGCGGTGGAGGGCTACACCTTC. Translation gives CASSLGKGAAVEGYTF. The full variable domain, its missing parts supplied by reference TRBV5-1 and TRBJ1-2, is KAGVTQTPRYLIKTRGQQVTLSCSPISGHRSVSWYQQTPGQGLQFLFEYFSETQRNKGNFPGRFSGRQFSNSRSEMNVSTLELGDSALYLCASSLGKGAAVEGYTFGSGTRLTVV.

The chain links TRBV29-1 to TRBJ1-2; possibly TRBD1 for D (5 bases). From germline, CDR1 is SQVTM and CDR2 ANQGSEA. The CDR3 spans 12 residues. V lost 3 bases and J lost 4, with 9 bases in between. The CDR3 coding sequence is TGCAGCGTTGATGAGGGGTTCTATGGCTACACCTTC. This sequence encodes CSVDEGFYGYTF.

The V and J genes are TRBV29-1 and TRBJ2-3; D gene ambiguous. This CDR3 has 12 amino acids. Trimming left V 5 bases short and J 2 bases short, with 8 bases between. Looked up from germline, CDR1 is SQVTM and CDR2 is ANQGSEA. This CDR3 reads CSVLKTTDTQYF. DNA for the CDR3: TGCAGCGTTCTGAAAACCACAGATACGCAGTATTTT.

The DNA of the CDR3 is TGTGCCAGCCTAATCGGAGGGATCCAAGAGACCCAGTACTTC. It is translated as CASLIGGIQETQYF. This chain connects TRBV2 to TRBJ2-5, with D possibly matching TRBD2 (6 bases). Trimming removed 8 bases at V and 1 base at J, with 14 bases between. Germline lookup yields CDR1 SNHLY and CDR2 FYNNEI. The CDR3 extends over 14 amino acids.

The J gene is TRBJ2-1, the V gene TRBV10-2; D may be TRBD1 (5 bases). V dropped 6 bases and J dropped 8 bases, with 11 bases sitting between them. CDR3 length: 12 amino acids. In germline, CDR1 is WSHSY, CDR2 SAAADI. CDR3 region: CASRDRAHEQFF. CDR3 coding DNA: TGCGCCAGCAGAGACAGAGCACATGAGCAGTTCTTC.

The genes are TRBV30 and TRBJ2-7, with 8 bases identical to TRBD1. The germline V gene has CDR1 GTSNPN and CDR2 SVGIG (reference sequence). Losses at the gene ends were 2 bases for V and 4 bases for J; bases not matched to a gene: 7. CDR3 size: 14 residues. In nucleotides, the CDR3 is TGTGCCTGGAGTCCGAGACAGGGGTGGTACGAGCAGTACTTC. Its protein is CAWSPRQGWYEQYF.

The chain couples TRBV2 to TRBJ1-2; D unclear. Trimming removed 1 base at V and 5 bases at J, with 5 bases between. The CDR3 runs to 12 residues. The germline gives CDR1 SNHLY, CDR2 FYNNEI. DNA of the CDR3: TGTGCCAGCAGTGAAGAAACGTATGGCTACACCTTC. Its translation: CASSEETYGYTF. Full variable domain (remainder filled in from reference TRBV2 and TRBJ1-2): EPEVTQTPSHQVTQMGQEVILRCVPISNHLYFYWYRQILGQKVEFLVSFYNNEISEKSEIFDDQFSVERPDGSNFTLKIRSTKLEDSAMYFCASSEETYGYTFGSGTRLTVV.

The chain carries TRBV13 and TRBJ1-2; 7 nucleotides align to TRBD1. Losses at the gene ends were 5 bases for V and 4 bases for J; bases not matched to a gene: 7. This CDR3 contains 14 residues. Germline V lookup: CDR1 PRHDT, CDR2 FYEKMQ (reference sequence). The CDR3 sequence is CASSRQGRSYGYTF. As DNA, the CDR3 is TGTGCCAGCAGCCGACAGGGCCGATCCTATGGCTACACCTTC.

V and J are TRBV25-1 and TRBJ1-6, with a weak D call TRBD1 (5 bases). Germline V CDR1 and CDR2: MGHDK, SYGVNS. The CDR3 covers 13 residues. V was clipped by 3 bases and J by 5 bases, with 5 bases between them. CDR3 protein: CASSEGDNSPLHF. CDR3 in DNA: TGTGCCAGCAGTGAGGGGGATAATTCACCCCTCCACTTT. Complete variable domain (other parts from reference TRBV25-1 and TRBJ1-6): EADIYQTPRYLVIGTGKKITLECSQTMGHDKMYWYQQDPGMELHLIHYSYGVNSTEKGDLSSESTVSRIRTEHFPLTLESARPSHTSQYLCASSEGDNSPLHFGNGTRLTVT.

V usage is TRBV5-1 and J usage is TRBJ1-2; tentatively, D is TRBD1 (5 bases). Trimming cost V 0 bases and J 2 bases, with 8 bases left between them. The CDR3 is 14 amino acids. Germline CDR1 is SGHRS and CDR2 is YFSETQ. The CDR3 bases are TGCGCCAGCAGCTTGGGGGACCAGAACTATGGCTACACCTTC. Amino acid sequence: CASSLGDQNYGYTF.

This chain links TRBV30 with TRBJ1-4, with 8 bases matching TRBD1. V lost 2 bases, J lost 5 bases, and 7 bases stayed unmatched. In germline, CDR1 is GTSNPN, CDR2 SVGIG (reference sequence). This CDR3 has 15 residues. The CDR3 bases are TGTGCCTGGAGTATAGACAGGGGTTGGAATGAAAAACTGTTTTTT. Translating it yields CAWSIDRGWNEKLFF.

CDR3 sequence: CSVWGRGDWGNEKLFF. In DNA form, the CDR3 reads TGCAGCGTTTGGGGCAGGGGCGATTGGGGTAATGAAAAACTGTTTTTT. The rearrangement links TRBV29-1 to TRBJ1-4; D perhaps matches TRBD1 (6 bases). Germline V CDR1 and CDR2: SQVTM, ANQGSEA. The CDR3 loop spans 16 amino acids. The V and J ends lost 5 bases and 4 bases respectively, with 20 bases between them. The whole variable domain, filled in from reference TRBV29-1 and TRBJ1-4, reads SAVISQKPSRDICQRGTSLTIQCQVDSQVTMMFWYRQQPGQSLTLIATANQGSEATYESGFVIDKFPISRPNLTFSTLTVSNMSPEDSSIYLCSVWGRGDWGNEKLFFGSGTQLSVL.

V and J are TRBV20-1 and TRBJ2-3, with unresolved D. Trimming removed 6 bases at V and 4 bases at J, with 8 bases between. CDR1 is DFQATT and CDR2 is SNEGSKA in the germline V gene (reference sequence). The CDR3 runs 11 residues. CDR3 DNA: TGCAGTGCCACCCACGCAGATACGCAGTATTTT. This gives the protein CSATHADTQYF.

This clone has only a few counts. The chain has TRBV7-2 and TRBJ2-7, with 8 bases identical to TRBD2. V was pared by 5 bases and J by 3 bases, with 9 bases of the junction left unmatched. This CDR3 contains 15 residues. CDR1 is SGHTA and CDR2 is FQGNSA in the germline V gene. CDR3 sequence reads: CASSLSAGGYYEQYF. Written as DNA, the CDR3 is TGTGCCAGCAGCCTCTCCGCGGGGGGTTACTACGAGCAGTACTTC.

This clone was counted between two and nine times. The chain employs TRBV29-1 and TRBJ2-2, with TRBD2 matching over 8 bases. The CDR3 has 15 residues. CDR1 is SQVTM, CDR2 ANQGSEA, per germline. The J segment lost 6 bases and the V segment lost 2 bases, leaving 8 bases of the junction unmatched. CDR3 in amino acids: CSVETLAAGAGELFF. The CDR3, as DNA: TGCAGCGTTGAAACCTTGGCAGCGGGAGCCGGGGAGCTGTTTTTT.

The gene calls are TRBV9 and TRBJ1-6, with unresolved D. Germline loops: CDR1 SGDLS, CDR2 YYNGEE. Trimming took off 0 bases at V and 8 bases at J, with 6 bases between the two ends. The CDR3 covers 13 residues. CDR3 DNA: TGTGCCAGCAGCGTAGGACCGGATTCACCCCTCCACTTT. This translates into CASSVGPDSPLHF.

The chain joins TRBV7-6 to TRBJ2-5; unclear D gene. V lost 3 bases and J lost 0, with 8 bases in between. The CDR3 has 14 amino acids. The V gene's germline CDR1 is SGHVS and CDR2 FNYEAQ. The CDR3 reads CASSLAGYQETQYF. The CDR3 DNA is TGTGCCAGCAGCTTGGCCGGGTACCAAGAGACCCAGTACTTC.

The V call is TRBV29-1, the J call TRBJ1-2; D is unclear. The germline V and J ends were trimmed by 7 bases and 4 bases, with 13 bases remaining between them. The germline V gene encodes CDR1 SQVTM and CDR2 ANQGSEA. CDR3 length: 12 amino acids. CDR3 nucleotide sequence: TGCAGCGCCAATAACGCGTTCTATGGCTACACCTTC. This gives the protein CSANNAFYGYTF.

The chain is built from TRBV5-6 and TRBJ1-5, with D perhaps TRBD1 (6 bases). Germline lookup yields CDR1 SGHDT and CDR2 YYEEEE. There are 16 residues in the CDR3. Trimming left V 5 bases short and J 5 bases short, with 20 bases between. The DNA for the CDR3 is TGTGCCAGCAGGAGGCTCGGGGGACACCCCGATCAGCCCCAGCATTTT. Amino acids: CASRRLGGHPDQPQHF.